This T cell receptor (beta chain) was sequenced in a study of blood T cell repertoires in COVID-19. Generated by immunoSEQ multiplex PCR, the TCRdb table keeps only in-frame clones and is missing some. The sample holds approximately 450,000 clones, 85% to 90% seen once. Trimming removed 0 bases at V and 5 bases at J, with 9 bases between. The germline V gene encodes CDR1 SGHRS and CDR2 YFSETQ. This CDR3 contains 14 residues. Material: PBMCs or T cells enriched from blood (not recorded which). The V gene is TRBV5-1, the J gene TRBJ1-3; D is unclear. This TCR came from a man aged 25 to 45 who had recovered from COVID-19. The CDR3 sequence: CASSLDRRRNTIYF. The CDR3, as DNA: TGCGCCAGCAGCTTGGACAGAAGAAGAAACACCATATATTTT.